This passage covers 21 T cell receptor beta chains from one sample sequenced in a study of Graves' ophthalmopathy and Graves' hyperthyroidism. RNA served as the template for amplifying TCR beta CDR3 regions. First-round RT-PCR used HTBI primers; second-round multiplex PCR followed. From the multiplex PCR reads, TCRdb called clonotypes with MiXCR, one entry per CDR3 protein. Of about 370,000 distinct CDR3 sequences in the sample, roughly 17% were seen once. Material: peripheral blood. These receptor sequences come from an adult woman with stable Graves' hyperthyroidism.

This clonotype occurred a few times. The J gene is TRBJ2-2, the V gene TRBV29-1, with D perhaps TRBD1 or TRBD2 (5 bases each). Trimming took 0 bases from V and 7 from J, leaving 12 bases between them. The CDR3 runs to 14 residues. Germline CDR1 SQVTM, CDR2 ANQGSEA. CDR3 nucleotide sequence: TGCAGCGTTGAAGATCGTGGGGCGGGCGGGGAGCTGTTTTTT. Its protein is CSVEDRGAGGELFF.

Many counts were recorded for this clonotype. V and J are TRBV28 and TRBJ1-5; D gene unclear. CDR3 size: 16 residues. CDR1 and CDR2 from the germline V gene are MDHEN and SYDVKM. V gave up 3 bases and J gave up 1 base, with 13 bases separating them. The CDR3 loop is CASSFLQLRSNQPQHF. As DNA, the CDR3 is TGTGCCAGCAGTTTCCTCCAGTTACGGAGCAATCAGCCCCAGCATTTT.

In its sample, this clonotype was seen a few times. The V gene is TRBV12-5, the J gene TRBJ1-5; the D is unclear. Germline-derived CDR1 and CDR2 are LGHNT and FRNRAP. This CDR3 spans 17 amino acids. V lost 0 bases, J lost 1 base, and 13 bases lay in between. In nucleotides, the CDR3 is TGTGCTAGTGGTTTGGTACTTCTGGGGATGAGCAATCAGCCCCAGCATTTT. Amino acid sequence: CASGLVLLGMSNQPQHF.

Concerning this clonotype itself: At one end, the junction sequence differs from germline, possibly due to a read error. The V gene is TRBV5-1, the J gene TRBJ2-5, with D unclear. The CDR3 totals 13 residues. Germline-derived CDR1 and CDR2 are SGHRS and YFSETQ. The CDR3 loop is CASNLAVQETQYF. CDR3 nucleotide sequence: TGCGCCAGCAACTTGGCTGTACAAGAGACCCAGTACTTC.

This clonotype showed up just a few times. The chain has TRBV6-1 and TRBJ1-2, with D tentatively TRBD1 (6 bases). Germline CDR1 MNHNS, CDR2 SASEGT. The germline V and J ends were trimmed by 6 bases and 4 bases, with 21 bases remaining between them. This CDR3 contains 16 residues. The CDR3 sequence: CASRTERGLGGYGYTF. Here the CDR3 DNA reads TGTGCCAGCAGAACTGAGCGGGGGCTGGGTGGCTATGGCTACACCTTC.

The V and J genes are TRBV19 and TRBJ1-5; possibly TRBD1 for D (6 bases). V dropped 3 bases and J dropped 7 bases, with 16 bases sitting between them. The germline gives CDR1 LNHDA, CDR2 SQIVND (reference sequence). This CDR3 is 15 amino acids long. CDR3 DNA: TGTGCCAGTAGTATTACACGGGGGGCCAGGCAGCCCCAGCATTTT. It encodes CASSITRGARQPQHF.

This clonotype was counted ten times or more. Here the CDR3 DNA reads TGTGCCAGCAGAATAAGCGGGAGGGCCCTCTCCGAGCAGTACTTC. This encodes CASRISGRALSEQYF. The chain joins TRBV27 to TRBJ2-7; 10 nucleotides agree with TRBD2. Per germline, CDR1 MNHEY and CDR2 SMNVEV (reference sequence). Trimming at V came to 6 bases and at J to 6 bases, leaving 11 bases not matched to a gene. The CDR3 sequence is 15 residues long.

This clonotype has at least ten counts. This rearrangement joins TRBV6-1 to TRBJ2-7; 7 positions agree with TRBD1. Per the germline V gene, CDR1 is MNHNS and CDR2 is SASEGT. The CDR3 has 14 residues. V trimming: 5 bases; J trimming: 7 bases; junction bases outside the gene matches: 11. CDR3 coding DNA: TGTGCCAGCAGTCGACAGGGTGGAGGCGTGGAGCAGTACTTC. This encodes CASSRQGGGVEQYF.

The chain is built from TRBV4-1 and TRBJ2-4; 7 nucleotides line up with TRBD2. CDR1 and CDR2 (germline): MGHRA, YSYEKL. After removal of 4 bases from V and 3 bases from J, the junction contained 12 bases not matched to a gene. This CDR3 has 17 residues. CDR3 bases: TGCGCCAGCAGCCTACCCCGAGCGGGACTGGACAAAAACATTCAGTACTTC. It yields the protein CASSLPRAGLDKNIQYF.

This clonotype was found many times. V and J are TRBV20-1 and TRBJ1-2, with D hard to call. The germline V gene encodes CDR1 DFQATT and CDR2 SNEGSKA (reference sequence). The V and J ends lost 1 base and 5 bases respectively, with 17 bases between them. The CDR3 has 15 residues. Written as DNA, the CDR3 is TGCAGTGCTAGAGGACGAGAGCGGGCCTTGTATGGCTACACCTTC. Encoded protein: CSARGRERALYGYTF.

Many counts were recorded for this clonotype. This chain uses TRBV6-1 with TRBJ2-7; a weak D match, TRBD1 (6 bases). V lost 8 bases and J 0 bases, leaving 11 bases between the germline ends. There are 13 residues in the CDR3. Per germline, CDR1 MNHNS and CDR2 SASEGT. CDR3 in DNA: TGTGCCAGCTGGACGGACAGCTCCTACGAGCAGTACTTC. Translated: CASWTDSSYEQYF.

This clonotype was counted many times. The chain carries TRBV7-9 and TRBJ2-7; possible D gene TRBD2, 6 bases. Trimming removed 1 base at V and 3 bases at J, with 10 bases between. The germline V gene encodes CDR1 SEHNR and CDR2 FQNEAQ (reference sequence). CDR3 length: 14 amino acids. The CDR3 DNA reads as TGTGCCAGCAGCTTAGATACTAGCATCTACGAGCAGTACTTC. This encodes CASSLDTSIYEQYF.

This clonotype was detected many times. The DNA of the CDR3 is TGCAGTGCTAGACGGCGGGGGTCTCTGAACACTGAAGCTTTCTTT. It translates to CSARRRGSLNTEAFF. The J gene is TRBJ1-1, the V gene TRBV20-1, with D perhaps matching TRBD1 (5 bases). CDR1 is DFQATT, CDR2 SNEGSKA, per germline (reference sequence). The length of the CDR3 is 15 residues. The V end was cut by 2 bases, the J end by 0 bases, with 13 bases between.

Ten or more counts support this clonotype. The CDR3, as DNA: TGTGCCAGCAGTGGGAGGCTTTCCTCCTATAATTCACCCCTCCACTTT. The encoded protein is CASSGRLSSYNSPLHF. V and J are TRBV28 and TRBJ1-6; D unresolved. Germline CDR1 is MDHEN and CDR2 is SYDVKM. The CDR3 contains 16 residues. V lost 5 bases to trimming and J lost 0 bases, with 11 bases between them.

This clonotype was detected only once. V gene TRBV12-5 combines with J gene TRBJ1-2; no clear D gene. This CDR3 spans 12 amino acids. Trimming cost V 6 bases and J 5 bases, with 10 bases left between them. Germline CDR1 LGHNT, CDR2 FRNRAP. CDR3 bases: TGTGCTAGTGGCTACGACACATATGGCTACACCTTC. Amino acids: CASGYDTYGYTF.

This clonotype was observed at least ten times. This sequence joins TRBV6-5 and TRBJ1-3; tentatively, D is TRBD1 (5 bases). Germline V gives CDR1 MNHEY, CDR2 SVGAGI. Trimming removed 6 bases from V and 3 bases from J, with 15 bases in between. This CDR3 contains 15 residues. CDR3 bases: TGTGCCAGCAGACCCGCTGGGGCTGTTGGAAACACCATATATTTT. Residues: CASRPAGAVGNTIYF.

This clonotype was observed many times. The CDR3: CASTHRTRGYTF. The CDR3 DNA is TGTGCCAGCACCCACAGGACCCGGGGCTACACCTTC. V and J are TRBV6-5 and TRBJ1-2; D might be TRBD1 (5 bases). V shed 7 bases and J shed 8 bases, with 14 bases lying between them. Germline lookup yields CDR1 MNHEY and CDR2 SVGAGI. The CDR3 sequence is 12 residues long.

This clonotype was observed many times. The chain is built from TRBV7-2 and TRBJ2-5; no reliable D call. Trimming cost V 8 bases and J 1 base, with 11 bases left between them. Germline CDR1 and CDR2: SGHTA and FQGNSA. This CDR3 spans 13 amino acids. The CDR3 nucleotides read TGTGCCAGCGGAGACCCGCCCCAAGAGACCCAGTACTTC. Residues: CASGDPPQETQYF.

This clonotype was seen many times. This chain connects TRBV27 to TRBJ1-3; D is possibly TRBD1 (5 bases). Germline values: CDR1 MNHEY, CDR2 SMNVEV (reference sequence). Trimming removed 10 bases from V and 0 bases from J, with 13 bases in between. There are 14 residues in the CDR3. The CDR3 bases are TGTGCCACCAGGGCGGGGGGCTCTGGAAACACCATATATTTT. Its translation: CATRAGGSGNTIYF.

Concerning this clonotype itself: No conserved phenylalanine or tryptophan is present at the end of the CDR3, so a read error is the likely explanation. The chain carries TRBV28 and TRBJ2-7; tentatively, D is TRBD1 or TRBD2 (5 bases each). Germline loops: CDR1 MDHEN, CDR2 SYDVKM. V was trimmed by 5 bases and J by 0 bases, leaving 14 bases between them. The CDR3 is made up of 15 amino acids. The CDR3 coding sequence is TGTGCCAGCAGTCACGGGACGGGGAGCTCCTACGAGCAGTACCTC. Its protein product is CASSHGTGSSYEQYL.

This clonotype was recorded at least ten times. This chain links TRBV7-6 with TRBJ1-1, with D perhaps TRBD1 (5 bases). CDR1 is SGHVS and CDR2 is FNYEAQ in the germline V gene. CDR3 length: 16 residues. V lost 5 bases, J lost 3 bases, and 19 bases lay in between. CDR3 sequence reads: CASSERLTGGHTEAFF. DNA for the CDR3: TGTGCCAGCAGCGAGCGACTCACGGGGGGTCACACTGAAGCTTTCTTT. Supplemented by reference TRBV7-6 and TRBJ1-1, the full variable domain reads GAGVSQSPRYKVTKRGQDVALRCDPISGHVSLYWYRQALGQGPEFLTYFNYEAQQDKSGLPNDRFSAERPEGSISTLTIQRTEQRDSAMYRCASSERLTGGHTEAFFGQGTRLTVV.